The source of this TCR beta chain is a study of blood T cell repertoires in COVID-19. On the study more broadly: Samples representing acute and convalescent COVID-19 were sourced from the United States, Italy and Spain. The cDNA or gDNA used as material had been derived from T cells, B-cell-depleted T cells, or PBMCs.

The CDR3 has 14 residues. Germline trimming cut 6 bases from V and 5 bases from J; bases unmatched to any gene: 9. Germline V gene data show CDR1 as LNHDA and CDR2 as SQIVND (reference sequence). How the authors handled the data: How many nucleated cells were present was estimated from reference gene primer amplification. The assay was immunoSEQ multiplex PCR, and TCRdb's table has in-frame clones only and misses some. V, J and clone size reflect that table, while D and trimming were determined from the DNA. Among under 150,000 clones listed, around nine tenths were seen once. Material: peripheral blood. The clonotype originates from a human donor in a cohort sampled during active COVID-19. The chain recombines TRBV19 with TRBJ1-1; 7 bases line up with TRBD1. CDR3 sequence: CASRPTGEATEAFF. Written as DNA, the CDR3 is TGTGCCAGTAGACCTACAGGGGAAGCGACTGAAGCTTTCTTT.